These T cell receptor beta chains were read from a single sample in a study of blood T cell repertoires in COVID-19. The table came from immunoSEQ multiplex PCR; TCRdb's copy has only in-frame clones and leaves some out. The repertoire has some 150,000 clones, roughly 80% of them found once; the top ten carry 4.8%. Sequencing was carried out using peripheral blood. Receptors originate from a human donor in a cohort sampled during active COVID-19. Each CDR3 is given with its conserved first and last residue. D genes are given only for firm matches. Expanded clones get a size class; other rows say once, few or many, or leave the size out.

NA | TRBJ2-5 | TRBV3-1/TRBV3-2 | TRBD2 | TGTGCCAGCAGCCAAGATCTCCTAGCGGAGGGAAAGACCCAGTACTTC | CASSQDLLAEGKTQYF
NA | TRBJ1-4 | TRBV30 | NA | TGTGCCTGGAGTGTCGCTACTGTCGGTGAAAAACTGTTTTTT | CAWSVATVGEKLFF
few | TRBJ1-2 | TRBV20-1 | TRBD1 | TGCAGTGCTAGTTGGACAGGGAACTATGGCTACACCTTC | CSASWTGNYGYTF
NA | TRBJ2-6 | TRBV10-2 | NA | TGCGCCAGCACTACCGGACGGGACTCTGGGGCCAACGTCCTGACTTTC | CASTTGRDSGANVLTF
NA | TRBJ2-2 | TRBV7-9 | NA | TGTGCCAGCAGCCCGACTACAGGGTCGGCCGGGGAGCTGTTTTTT | CASSPTTGSAGELFF
few | TRBJ2-1 | TRBV28 | TRBD2 | TGTGCCAGCAGCCGGACTAGCGGGGTCTACAATGAGCAGTTCTTC | CASSRTSGVYNEQFF
NA | TRBJ2-3 | TRBV27 | TRBD2 | TGTGCCAGCAGTTTTCGCGGGGGGGCCTTGACAGATACGCAGTATTTT | CASSFRGGALTDTQYF
NA | TRBJ2-5 | TRBV7-2 | NA | TGTGCCAGCAGCTTTGATTACTCAAACTGGGAGACCCAGTACTTC | CASSFDYSNWETQYF
few | TRBJ1-1 | TRBV28 | TRBD1 | TGTGCCAGCGGTACGGCCGGGACAGGGAACACTGAAGCTTTCTTT | CASGTAGTGNTEAFF
NA | TRBJ2-5 | TRBV5-1 | TRBD1 | TGCGCCAGCAGCTTGGTACCAGGGGGCTTCGAGACCCAGTACTTC | CASSLVPGGFETQYF
NA | TRBJ2-7 | TRBV6-6 | NA | TGTGCCAGCAGTTATAAGGGGGCGGGAGAGCAGTACTTC | CASSYKGAGEQYF
NA | TRBJ1-4 | TRBV24-1 | TRBD1 | TGTGCCACCAGTGATCGGGACAGTCAACTGTTTTTT | CATSDRDSQLFF
NA | TRBJ2-4 | TRBV29-1 | NA | TGCAGCGTTGAAGACGTACGGGATCGGGAGAGCATTCAGTACTTC | CSVEDVRDRESIQYF
NA | TRBJ1-1 | TRBV6-1 | TRBD1 | TGTGCCAGCAGTGATAGGGGGCGGTCTGAAGCTTTCTTT | CASSDRGRSEAFF
NA | TRBJ2-2 | TRBV11-2 | NA | TGTGCCAGCAGCCCTTCACTAAACACCGGGGAGCTGTTTTTT | CASSPSLNTGELFF
NA | TRBJ1-5 | TRBV19 | NA | TGTGCCAGTAGTATTCTCGGTCAGCCCCAGCATTTT | CASSILGQPQHF
NA | TRBJ1-2 | TRBV25-1 | NA | TGTGCCAGCAGTGAATTTGCCGGGTCCTATAACTATGGCTACACCTTC | CASSEFAGSYNYGYTF
NA | TRBJ2-6 | TRBV13 | NA | TGTGCCAGCAGCCAACAGCTATCTGGGGCCAACGTCCTGACTTTC | CASSQQLSGANVLTF
NA | TRBJ1-1 | TRBV7-9 | NA | TGTGCCAGCAGCTTAGTCGGGATGAACACTGAAGCTTTCTTT | CASSLVGMNTEAFF
NA | TRBJ1-5 | TRBV11-2 | NA | TGTGCCAGCAGCTTGCAGAGCGCCAATCAGCCCCAGCATTTT | CASSLQSANQPQHF
NA | TRBJ2-1 | TRBV7-9 | NA | TGTGCCAGCAGCTTGCGACAGGTCACCTACAATGAGCAGTTCTTC | CASSLRQVTYNEQFF
NA | TRBJ1-6 | TRBV10-2 | TRBD1 | TGCGCCAGCGGGGACAGGGGCGACCCTCGGTCACCCCTCCACTTT | CASGDRGDPRSPLHF
NA | TRBJ1-3 | TRBV7-7 | TRBD1 | TGTGCTAGCAGCTTAGGGGGGACAGGGATCGGTGGAAACACCATATATTTT | CASSLGGTGIGGNTIYF
NA | TRBJ1-3 | TRBV18 | NA | TGTGCCAGCTCACCGGGAACAGGGAATGTTCCTGGAAACACCATATATTTT | CASSPGTGNVPGNTIYF
NA | TRBJ2-1 | TRBV28 | TRBD2 | TGTGCCAGCGGGAGGGCCGGGCTAAGCTCCTACAATGAGCAGTTCTTC | CASGRAGLSSYNEQFF
NA | TRBJ2-1 | TRBV4-1 | TRBD2 | TGCGCCAGCAGCCAAGAAAAAGGAACTAGCGGGAGGGTTTACAATGAGCAGTTCTTC | CASSQEKGTSGRVYNEQFF
NA | TRBJ2-1 | TRBV5-1 | TRBD2 | TGCGCCAGCAGCCCTCGTGCTAGCGGCTCCTACAATGAGCAGTTCTTC | CASSPRASGSYNEQFF
NA | TRBJ1-5 | TRBV30 | TRBD1 | TGTGCCTTACGTCCGGGACAGAGCAATCAGCCCCAGCATTTT | CALRPGQSNQPQHF